The 28 T cell receptor beta chains below come from one sample, sequenced in a study of T cells in Graves' hyperthyroidism and ophthalmopathy. The source material, RNA transcripts, was used to amplify TCR beta CDR3 regions. In the first-round RT-PCR of the TCR CDR3, the HTBI primer set was used. One entry per CDR3 protein, called by TCRdb with MiXCR from the multiplex PCR reads. The repertoire holds 560,000 or so distinct CDR3 sequences, with about 45% as singletons. Sequenced material: peripheral blood or thyroid tissue (not recorded which). These receptors were collected from a woman under 30 with Graves' hyperthyroidism.

This clonotype was recorded a few times. The chain has TRBV15 and TRBJ2-2, with a tentative D call TRBD1 (5 bases). This CDR3 comprises 18 residues. Germline assignment: CDR1 LNHNV and CDR2 YYDKDF (reference sequence). V lost 0 bases and J lost 1, with 15 bases in between. The CDR3 DNA follows: TGTGCCACCAGCAGAGATAGGGGAACCGTCGTGAACACCGGGGAGCTGTTTTTT. Its translation: CATSRDRGTVVNTGELFF.

This clonotype was recorded at least ten times. This chain connects TRBV7-9 to TRBJ1-4, with 10 nucleotides matching TRBD1. This CDR3 has 14 amino acids. Germline lookup yields CDR1 SEHNR and CDR2 FQNEAQ (reference sequence). V shed 2 bases and J 11 bases; nucleotides not matched to a gene: 5. DNA of the CDR3: TGTGCCAGCAGCTTACGGGACAGGGGAGGCAAACTGTTTTTT. It yields the protein CASSLRDRGGKLFF.

This clonotype was observed many times. The chain is built from TRBV2 and TRBJ1-4, with TRBD1 matching 7 bases. The CDR3 runs 13 residues. The V gene end was trimmed by 5 bases and the J gene end by 6 bases; junction bases not matched to a gene: 3. CDR1 SNHLY and CDR2 FYNNEI come from the germline V gene. The CDR3 spells CASSRGPHEKLFF. The CDR3 nucleotides are TGTGCCAGCAGTAGGGGGCCACATGAAAAACTGTTTTTT.

This clonotype has a handful of counts. A much larger clone lies one base from this, so it may be a read error. The gene calls are TRBV24-1 and TRBJ1-4; D gene ambiguous. The CDR3 length is 13 residues. Germline loops: CDR1 KGHDR, CDR2 SFDVKD. The CDR3 bases are TGTGCCAGCAGTGAGACGTTTTCGGGAAAACTGTTTTTT. Residues: CASSETFSGKLFF.

This clonotype occurred many times. V is TRBV7-2 and J is TRBJ1-4; 9 bases agree with TRBD1. The CDR3 has 15 amino acids. J was trimmed by 8 bases and V by 0 bases; bases with no gene match: 4. CDR1 and CDR2 from the germline V gene are SGHTA and FQGNSA. The CDR3 sequence: CASSLASGTGEKLFF. CDR3 coding DNA: TGTGCCAGCAGCTTAGCGTCAGGGACAGGGGAAAAACTGTTTTTT.

This chain joins TRBV7-8 and TRBJ1-2; possibly TRBD1 for D (5 bases). Germline V gene sequence: CDR1 SGHVS, CDR2 FQNEAQ. The CDR3 loop spans 17 amino acids. V lost 3 bases, J lost 0 bases, and 17 bases lay in between. DNA for the CDR3: TGTGCCAGCAGCTTTGGTGACAGTAGGGGAGCTAACTATGGCTACACCTTC. This sequence encodes CASSFGDSRGANYGYTF.

About this clonotype itself: Germline and junction disagree at one end, which may indicate a read error. The chain carries TRBV2 and TRBJ1-6, with 9 bases aligning to TRBD1. This CDR3 region has 18 residues. Germline values: CDR1 SNHLY, CDR2 FYNNEI. This CDR3 reads CASSFLPGTGQGNPPLHF. The CDR3 bases are TGTGCCAGCAGTTTTCTACCCGGGACGGGACAGGGTAATCCACCCCTCCACTTT. Together with reference TRBV2 and TRBJ1-6, the CDR3 gives the full variable domain: EPEVTQTPSHQVTQMGQEVILRCVPISNHLYFYWYRQILGQKVEFLVSFYNNEISEKSEIFDDQFSVERPDGSNFTLKIRSTKLEDSAMYFCASSFLPGTGQGNPPLHFGNGTRLTVT.

The chain joins TRBV15 to TRBJ1-1; D not certain. V lost 3 bases and J lost 1, with 9 bases in between. Germline CDR1 is LNHNV and CDR2 is YYDKDF (reference sequence). The CDR3 contains 14 residues. The CDR3 is CATSSHWGNTEAFF. The CDR3 region has the DNA TGTGCCACCAGCAGTCATTGGGGGAACACTGAAGCTTTCTTT.

The rearrangement links TRBV12-3 or TRBV12-4 to TRBJ2-5; the D gene is possibly TRBD2 (6 bases). The CDR3 runs 15 residues. V was cut by 3 bases and J by 5 bases, with 16 bases left in between. CDR3 bases: TGTGCCAGCAGTTTCGGGGTGGGAGGATCGGAGACCCAGTACTTC. As protein: CASSFGVGGSETQYF.

The chain is built from TRBV7-2 and TRBJ1-1; 11 nucleotides match TRBD1. Germline V gene lookup returns CDR1 SGHTA and CDR2 FQGNSA. The V segment lost 4 bases and the J segment 1 base; nucleotides outside the gene matches: 2. The CDR3 has 15 amino acids. The CDR3: CASSSGQGANTEAFF. Written as DNA, the CDR3 is TGTGCCAGCAGCTCCGGACAGGGGGCGAACACTGAAGCTTTCTTT.

The rearrangement joins TRBV6-2 or TRBV6-3 to TRBJ1-1; 12 bases match TRBD1. The V gene's germline CDR1 is MNHEY and CDR2 SVGEGT. Germline trimming cut 5 bases from V and 8 bases from J; bases unmatched to any gene: 9. This CDR3 has 15 amino acids. In nucleotides, the CDR3 is TGTGCCAGCAGTCATGGGACAGGGGGCGCCCCGGAAGCTTTCTTT. Its translation is CASSHGTGGAPEAFF.

This clonotype occurred a few times. This chain uses TRBV19 with TRBJ2-5; D is uncertain. Germline CDR1 is LNHDA and CDR2 is SQIVND (reference sequence). The CDR3 length is 15 residues. V lost 0 bases and J lost 2, with 10 bases in between. The CDR3 loop is CASSIDAASQETQYF. For the CDR3, the DNA is TGTGCCAGTAGTATAGACGCAGCTTCACAAGAGACCCAGTACTTC.

This clonotype turned up a few times. The V call is TRBV2, the J call TRBJ1-6; TRBD1 is a possible D gene (5 bases). V was cut by 6 bases and J by 0 bases, with 9 bases left in between. Germline V gene data show CDR1 as SNHLY and CDR2 as FYNNEI. The CDR3 sequence is 15 residues long. CDR3 protein: CASRRQSSYNSPLHF. The CDR3 DNA is TGTGCCAGCAGGAGACAGAGCTCCTATAATTCACCCCTCCACTTT.

With respect to this clonotype: A read error may explain this, as a much larger clone is one base away. The missing conserved phenylalanine or tryptophan at the end of this CDR3 makes a read error likely. The J gene is TRBJ1-2, the V gene TRBV19; D is uncertain. V lost 4 bases, J lost 2 bases, and 5 bases lay in between. There are 12 residues in the CDR3. Germline V gene data show CDR1 as LNHDA and CDR2 as SQIVND (reference sequence). The CDR3 protein is CASSRRNYGYTL. CDR3 in DNA: TGTGCCAGTAGTAGACGGAACTATGGCTACACCCTC.

The rearrangement uses TRBV25-1 and TRBJ1-5; D gene uncertain. CDR1 is MGHDK, CDR2 SYGVNS, per germline. The CDR3 is made up of 16 amino acids. The V and J ends lost 5 bases and 1 base respectively, with 15 bases between them. The CDR3 sequence: CASSTTRAGSNQPQHF. CDR3 in DNA: TGTGCCAGCAGTACTACCCGGGCTGGAAGCAATCAGCCCCAGCATTTT.

V and J are TRBV20-1 and TRBJ1-6; 8 nucleotides agree with TRBD1. CDR3 size: 16 residues. Per germline, CDR1 DFQATT and CDR2 SNEGSKA (reference sequence). J gave up 13 bases and V 0 bases, and 14 bases lay outside the gene matches. CDR3 nucleotides: TGCAGTGCTAGAGAGGTAGGACAGGGTCTCAATCAGCCCCTCCACTTT. Residues: CSAREVGQGLNQPLHF.

Worth noting for this clonotype: This may be a read error: a much more frequent sequence differs by one nucleotide. The V and J genes are TRBV29-1 and TRBJ1-2; D is unclear. CDR1 and CDR2 from the germline V gene are SQVTM and ANQGSEA. The germline V and J ends were trimmed by 5 bases and 4 bases, with 11 bases remaining between them. The CDR3 consists of 12 residues. CDR3 region: CSVPSTSYGYTF. CDR3 coding DNA: TGCAGCGTTCCCTCCACTTCCTATGGCTACACCTTC.

This rearrangement joins TRBV24-1 to TRBJ2-7, with a tentative D call TRBD2 (5 bases). CDR1 and CDR2 (germline): KGHDR, SFDVKD. With 6 bases removed from V and 3 bases from J, the gap between germline ends came to 11 bases. The CDR3 is made up of 13 amino acids. The CDR3 is CATSYTRYYEQYF. DNA for the CDR3: TGTGCCACCAGTTACACTAGATACTACGAGCAGTACTTC.

This clonotype turned up a few times. CDR3 region: CASSLMGDREAFF. The CDR3 DNA sequence: TGTGCCAGCAGCTTAATGGGGGACAGGGAAGCTTTCTTT. The chain joins TRBV7-9 to TRBJ1-1; 8 nucleotides line up with TRBD1. The germline V gene has CDR1 SEHNR and CDR2 FQNEAQ (reference sequence). The CDR3 contains 13 residues. The trim removed 2 bases at V and 8 bases at J, leaving 4 bases unmatched.

The chain recombines TRBV19 with TRBJ1-4; possible D gene TRBD1, 6 bases. Germline assignment: CDR1 LNHDA and CDR2 SQIVND (reference sequence). V lost 9 bases to trimming and J lost 7 bases, with 18 bases between them. The CDR3 runs 14 residues. CDR3 DNA: TGTGCCAGCGGAACCGGGACACCGGGTGAAAAACTGTTTTTT. Protein product: CASGTGTPGEKLFF.

Worth noting for this clonotype: Given a much more abundant clone one base away, this may be a read error. J is TRBJ2-7 and V is TRBV10-2, with D possibly being TRBD1 or TRBD2 (5 bases each). This CDR3 contains 14 residues. The germline CDR1 and CDR2 sequences are WSHSY and SAAADI. The CDR3 sequence: CTSSEGQLRREQYF. The CDR3 DNA reads TGCACCAGCAGTGAGGGGCAGCTCCGAAGAGAGCAGTACTTC.

The chain couples TRBV12-3 or TRBV12-4 to TRBJ1-5; D is uncertain. Trimming removed 2 bases from V and 0 bases from J, with 8 bases in between. The CDR3 sequence is 15 residues long. The CDR3 spells CASSLSRSSNQPQHF. The CDR3 DNA follows: TGTGCCAGCAGTTTATCGCGCAGTAGCAATCAGCCCCAGCATTTT.

Only a few counts were recorded for this clonotype. V usage is TRBV7-8 and J usage is TRBJ2-7; 10 nucleotides match TRBD2. The germline V gene has CDR1 SGHVS and CDR2 FQNEAQ. The CDR3 spans 16 residues. V lost 2 bases to trimming and J lost 1 base; unmatched junction nucleotides: 5. Written as DNA, the CDR3 is TGTGCCAGCAGCTTAAAACTAGCGGGGCTGTCCTACGAGCAGTACTTC. This translates into CASSLKLAGLSYEQYF.

The chain uses TRBV15 and TRBJ1-5, with D hard to call. The germline V gene encodes CDR1 LNHNV and CDR2 YYDKDF (reference sequence). V was cut by 3 bases and J by 0 bases, with 12 bases left in between. The CDR3 contains 16 residues. The CDR3 reads CATSSLDGSSNQPQHF. The CDR3 DNA reads as TGTGCCACCAGCAGCTTGGACGGCAGTAGCAATCAGCCCCAGCATTTT.

The chain recombines TRBV5-1 with TRBJ2-7, with 8 bases fitting TRBD1. Germline lookup yields CDR1 SGHRS and CDR2 YFSETQ. V was pared by 4 bases and J by 5 bases, with 5 bases of the junction left unmatched. The CDR3 length is 13 residues. The CDR3 nucleotides read TGCGCCAGCAGCGCGGACAGGGCCCACGAGCAGTACTTC. This codes for CASSADRAHEQYF.

V usage is TRBV15 and J usage is TRBJ1-1; D may be TRBD1 (6 bases). This CDR3 region has 16 residues. V was cut by 0 bases and J by 0 bases, with 11 bases left in between. CDR1 and CDR2 (germline): LNHNV, YYDKDF (reference sequence). CDR3 nucleotides: TGTGCCACCAGCAGAGATCCGAAGGGGGTGAACACTGAAGCTTTCTTT. This sequence encodes CATSRDPKGVNTEAFF.

The rearrangement links TRBV25-1 to TRBJ2-3; 8 bases agree with TRBD2. J gave up 9 bases and V 6 bases, and 20 bases lay outside the gene matches. Germline loops: CDR1 MGHDK, CDR2 SYGVNS. CDR3 length: 17 residues. The CDR3 sequence is CASSFLVGSGVQGTQYF. CDR3 DNA: TGTGCCAGCAGCTTCCTGGTTGGTAGCGGGGTGCAGGGGACGCAGTATTTT.

The rearrangement joins TRBV6-6 to TRBJ2-7; D gene unclear. This CDR3 comprises 12 residues. Germline V CDR1 and CDR2: MNHNY, SVGAGI (reference sequence). V was trimmed by 6 bases and J by 6 bases, leaving 12 bases between them. The CDR3 protein is CASRAQRREQYF. The CDR3 nucleotides are TGTGCCAGCAGGGCTCAGAGACGCGAGCAGTACTTC.